This is a list of T cell receptor beta chains from one sample in a study of OX40 agonist ivuxolimab in advanced cancers. Data came from immunoSEQ multiplex PCR; TCRdb stores just in-frame clones and leaves some out. Among approximately 72,000 clones listed, around 88% were seen once. The material sequenced was CD4+ or CD8+ T cells sorted from blood, taken in a trial of the OX40 agonist ivuxolimab. These receptors all come from an adult with an advanced solid tumor such as melanoma, head and neck, liver or kidney cancer. Both conserved end residues are part of each CDR3. D genes are given only for firm matches. Expanded clones get a size class; other rows say once, few or many, or leave the size out.

>TRBJ2-2|-|TRBV4-1|-
CASSQDVRGVTGELFF
TGCGCCAGCAGCCAAGATGTTAGAGGTGTCACCGGGGAGCTGTTTTTT
>TRBJ1-5|-|TRBV6-6|-
CASSYNGITPQHF
TGTGCCAGCAGTTATAACGGTATAACGCCCCAGCATTTT
>TRBJ2-7|-|TRBV7-2|-
CASSLEGQPYYEQYF
TGTGCCAGCAGCTTAGAGGGACAACCCTACTACGAGCAGTACTTC
>TRBJ2-3|-|TRBV18|-
CASSPLVEGDTQYF
TGTGCCAGCTCACCGCTCGTGGAAGGAGATACGCAGTATTTT
>TRBJ2-7|-|TRBV2|-
CASSAGTFPEQYF
TGTGCCAGCAGTGCTGGGACTTTTCCCGAGCAGTACTTC
>TRBJ2-1|-|TRBV5-4|-
CASSSYQSYNEQFF
TGTGCCAGCAGTTCTTATCAGTCCTACAATGAGCAGTTCTTC
>TRBJ1-5|-|TRBV14|-
CASSLGGEGQPQHF
TGTGCCAGCAGCCTCGGCGGGGAGGGTCAGCCCCAGCATTTT
>TRBJ2-7|-|TRBV7-2|-
CASSLAGAGGGEQYF
TGTGCCAGCAGCTTAGCTGGGGCCGGGGGCGGCGAGCAGTACTTC
>TRBJ2-1|-|TRBV13|few
CASSLGGILSYNEQFF
TGTGCCAGCAGCTTAGGTGGGATCCTCTCCTACAATGAGCAGTTCTTC
>TRBJ2-7|-|TRBV11-2|-
CASSPGRWGSNYEQYF
TGTGCCAGCAGCCCCGGACGGTGGGGTTCCAACTACGAGCAGTACTTC
>TRBJ2-5|TRBD2|TRBV27|-
CASSLRASGGPETQYF
TGTGCCAGCAGTTTAAGGGCTAGCGGGGGCCCAGAGACCCAGTACTTC
>TRBJ2-7|-|TRBV4-1|-
CASSQGIQGEQYF
TGCGCCAGCAGCCAAGGGATACAGGGCGAGCAGTACTTC
>TRBJ1-5|-|TRBV2|-
CASSGQSNQPQHF
TGTGCCAGCAGTGGACAGAGCAATCAGCCCCAGCATTTT
>TRBJ2-3|-|TRBV7-2|-
CASSLLADTQYF
TGTGCCAGCAGTCTACTTGCCGATACGCAGTATTTT
>TRBJ1-2|TRBD1|TRBV6-5|-
CASSISGQGNYGYTF
TGTGCCAGCAGTATCTCGGGACAGGGGAACTATGGCTACACCTTC
>TRBJ2-7|-|TRBV19|-
CATGTSLSSYEQYF
TGTGCCACCGGGACTTCCCTTAGCTCCTACGAGCAGTACTTC
>TRBJ1-5|-|TRBV18|-
CASSLGEDQPQHF
TGTGCCAGCTCACTGGGGGAGGATCAGCCCCAGCATTTT
>TRBJ2-7|TRBD1|TRBV10-3|-
CAIGQGALVEQYF
TGTGCCATCGGACAGGGGGCTTTGGTCGAGCAGTACTTC
>TRBJ2-6|-|TRBV7-8|-
CASTPGGLGANVLTF
TGTGCCAGCACCCCCGGGGGTCTCGGGGCCAACGTCCTGACTTTC
>TRBJ2-7|TRBD1|TRBV19|-
CASSTGTGLYEQYF
TGTGCCAGTAGTACCGGGACAGGGCTCTACGAGCAGTACTTC
>TRBJ1-2|TRBD1|TRBV6-5|-
CASSYQGQAKRGYTF
TGTGCCAGCAGTTACCAGGGACAGGCGAAACGAGGCTACACCTTC
>TRBJ2-7|-|TRBV29-1|few
CSVSRSGEQYF
TGCAGCGTCTCACGGTCCGGGGAGCAGTACTTC
>TRBJ2-7|TRBD1|TRBV28|once
CASTSWTGVSEQYF
TGTGCCAGCACTTCTTGGACAGGGGTGAGCGAGCAGTACTTC
>TRBJ2-7|-|TRBV4-3|-
CASSQGGGASYEQYF
TGCGCCAGCAGCCAGGGTGGAGGGGCCTCCTACGAGCAGTACTTC
>TRBJ1-4|TRBD1|TRBV29-1|-
CSGRDSNEKLFF
TGCAGCGGCCGGGACAGTAATGAAAAACTGTTTTTT
>TRBJ2-1|TRBD2|TRBV6-1|-
CASREGTSGRVGQFF
TGTGCCAGCAGGGAGGGGACTAGCGGGAGGGTAGGGCAGTTCTTC
>TRBJ2-4|TRBD1|TRBV11-2|-
CASTGTGAKNIQYF
TGTGCCAGCACCGGGACAGGAGCCAAAAACATTCAGTACTTC
>TRBJ2-2|TRBD1|TRBV5-1|-
CASSPEGQGTGELFF
TGCGCCAGCAGCCCGGAGGGACAGGGCACCGGGGAGCTGTTTTTT
>TRBJ1-4|-|TRBV5-1|-
CASSLLGQGLEKLFF
TGCGCCAGCAGCTTGCTTGGTCAGGGACTTGAAAAACTGTTTTTT
>TRBJ2-7|TRBD2|TRBV18|few
CASSPPLAGAYEQYF
TGTGCCAGCTCACCGCCACTAGCGGGGGCCTACGAGCAGTACTTC
>TRBJ2-7|-|TRBV6-5|-
CASSEAGRRYEQYF
TGTGCCAGCAGTGAGGCAGGGCGGAGGTACGAGCAGTACTTC
>TRBJ1-1|TRBD1|TRBV29-1|-
CSADRELNTEAFF
TGCAGCGCCGACAGGGAACTGAACACTGAAGCTTTCTTT
>TRBJ2-5|-|TRBV18|few
CASSPQGPETQYF
TGTGCCAGCTCACCACAGGGGCCCGAGACCCAGTACTTC
>TRBJ1-1|-|TRBV5-5|-
CASSLVGGTTNTEAFF
TGTGCCAGCAGCTTGGTAGGTGGTACAACGAACACTGAAGCTTTCTTT
>TRBJ2-3|-|TRBV7-6|-
CASSLVTPSAATDTQYF
TGTGCCAGCAGCTTAGTAACCCCGTCAGCGGCCACAGATACGCAGTATTTT
>TRBJ2-1|TRBD2|TRBV7-3|-
CASSLTVSPFPGLAGTKYNEQFF
TGTGCCAGCAGCTTAACGGTTTCTCCCTTCCCGGGACTAGCGGGGACGAAATACAATGAGCAGTTCTTC
>TRBJ2-3|TRBD2|TRBV25-1|-
CASRRLASTDTQYF
TGTGCCAGCAGAAGACTAGCAAGCACAGATACGCAGTATTTT
>TRBJ2-7|-|TRBV5-4|once
CASSHTYRKRSYEQYF
TGTGCCAGCAGCCATACTTACAGGAAGCGCTCCTACGAGCAGTACTTC
>TRBJ2-1|TRBD1|TRBV28|once
CASSDPGTAYNEQFF
TGTGCCAGCAGTGACCCCGGGACAGCTTACAATGAGCAGTTCTTC
>TRBJ1-5|TRBD1|TRBV15|-
CATSRGGTDNQPQHF
TGTGCCACCAGCAGAGGAGGGACAGACAATCAGCCCCAGCATTTT
>TRBJ2-5|-|TRBV4-1|-
CASSQEGAGRMAQYF
TGCGCCAGCAGCCAAGAAGGGGCAGGGCGCATGGCCCAGTACTTC
>TRBJ1-2|-|TRBV5-4|-
CASSAEGTRAF
TGTGCCAGCAGCGCGGAGGGGACCCGGGCCTTC
>TRBJ2-5|-|TRBV5-1|-
CASKDGRNQETQYF
TGCGCCAGCAAGGATGGCAGAAATCAAGAGACCCAGTACTTC
>TRBJ1-2|-|TRBV14|-
CASSKDGYGYTF
TGTGCCAGCAGCAAGGACGGGTATGGCTACACCTTC
>TRBJ2-1|-|TRBV4-3|-
CASSPGGRGTYNEQFF
TGCGCCAGCAGCCCCGGGGGCCGAGGCACCTACAATGAGCAGTTCTTC
>TRBJ1-2|TRBD1|TRBV6-5|-
CASRGDRAYGYTF
TGTGCCAGCAGAGGGGACAGGGCATATGGCTACACCTTC
>TRBJ1-5|-|TRBV28|-
CASSLYRTETNQPQHF
TGTGCCAGCAGTTTATACAGGACAGAGACCAATCAGCCCCAGCATTTT
>TRBJ2-5|TRBD2|TRBV4-3|-
CASSQGASGGKETQYF
TGCGCCAGCAGCCAAGGGGCTAGCGGGGGGAAAGAGACCCAGTACTTC
>TRBJ2-6|-|TRBV5-8|-
CASSLTGANVLTF
TGTGCCAGCAGCTTGACAGGGGCCAACGTCCTGACTTTC
>TRBJ1-3|-|TRBV5-4|-
CASSLGPGVSGNTIYF
TGTGCCAGCAGCTTAGGCCCGGGAGTCTCTGGAAACACCATATATTTT
>TRBJ2-7|-|TRBV18|-
CASSPPLTSYEQYF
TGTGCCAGCTCACCTCCGCTCACTTCCTACGAGCAGTACTTC
>TRBJ2-3|-|TRBV18|once
CASSPGVGADTQYF
TGTGCCAGCTCACCCGGGGTGGGGGCAGATACGCAGTATTTT
>TRBJ2-3|-|TRBV7-6|-
CASSLNGGASTDTQYF
TGTGCCAGCAGCTTAAACGGCGGGGCTAGCACAGATACGCAGTATTTT
>TRBJ1-2|-|TRBV19|-
CASSIDKGETYGYTF
TGTGCCAGTAGTATAGACAAGGGAGAGACCTATGGCTACACCTTC
>TRBJ1-1|-|TRBV2|-
CATRDLGLVTEAFF
TGTGCCACCCGGGACCTCGGTTTGGTCACTGAAGCTTTCTTT
>TRBJ1-1|-|TRBV7-9|-
CASSSGATEAFF
TGTGCCAGCAGCTCCGGGGCCACTGAAGCTTTCTTT
>TRBJ1-4|TRBD1|TRBV30|-
CAWTAGQGIGKLFF
TGTGCCTGGACCGCGGGACAGGGGATCGGAAAACTGTTTTTT
>TRBJ2-5|-|TRBV27|-
CASTPITEETQYF
TGTGCCAGCACCCCCATTACCGAAGAGACCCAGTACTTC
>TRBJ1-1|-|TRBV15|-
CATSRDQGMNTEAFF
TGTGCCACCAGCAGAGATCAGGGGATGAACACTGAAGCTTTCTTT